The 26 T cell receptor beta chains listed next were all sequenced from one sample in a study of cytomegalovirus exposure and HLA in healthy donors. The data were produced by immunoSEQ multiplex PCR, yet TCRdb's version contains in-frame clones alone and is incomplete. This table holds around 190,000 clones, 85% found once. The material sequenced was PBMCs. Receptors were obtained from a man younger than 35 in good health and CMV-seropositive.

As DNA, the CDR3 is TGTGCCAGCAGCCCCCCATACGGACAGGACAGCTCCTACGAGCAGTACTTC. Translated: CASSPPYGQDSSYEQYF. The chain uses TRBV11-3 and TRBJ2-7; 7 bases map to TRBD1. Losses at the gene ends were 5 bases for V and 0 bases for J; bases not matched to a gene: 13. The CDR3 runs 17 residues. Germline CDR1 reads SGHNT; CDR2 reads YENEEA.

Of note for this clone: The identical CDR3 is also encoded by other nucleotide sequences in the sample. This chain links TRBV27 with TRBJ2-5, with TRBD2 matching over 11 bases. J was trimmed by 4 bases and V by 4 bases; bases with no gene match: 2. The CDR3 extends over 14 amino acids. Germline V lookup: CDR1 MNHEY, CDR2 SMNVEV (reference sequence). CDR3 region: CASSSLAGGETQYF. Written as DNA, the CDR3 is TGTGCCAGCAGTTCCCTAGCGGGAGGAGAGACCCAGTACTTC.

The V gene is TRBV30, the J gene TRBJ2-3; maybe TRBD2 (5 bases). Per the germline V gene, CDR1 is GTSNPN and CDR2 is SVGIG (reference sequence). V was trimmed by 0 bases and J by 0 bases, leaving 10 bases between them. The CDR3 sequence is 15 residues long. CDR3: CAWSVRGSSTDTQYF. CDR3 coding DNA: TGTGCCTGGAGTGTACGAGGGAGTAGCACAGATACGCAGTATTTT.

The CDR3 DNA follows: TGTGCCAGCAGGGGCCCCTCCGCAGGGGCCAACGTCCTGACTTTC. This codes for CASRGPSAGANVLTF. This chain connects TRBV27 to TRBJ2-6; D remains ambiguous. The CDR3 is made up of 15 amino acids. Germline V gene data show CDR1 as MNHEY and CDR2 as SMNVEV (reference sequence). The ends were cut back, 6 bases at V and 4 bases at J, with 13 bases in the middle.

Worth noting for this clone: Within the sample, other DNA sequences also encode this same CDR3. J is TRBJ1-1 and V is TRBV5-6; D uncertain. This CDR3 contains 13 residues. Germline V gene data show CDR1 as SGHDT and CDR2 as YYEEEE. Trimming removed 2 bases from V and 1 base from J, with 6 bases in between. This CDR3 reads CASSFRGNTEAFF. Here the CDR3 DNA reads TGTGCCAGCAGCTTTCGGGGGAACACTGAAGCTTTCTTT.

This clone has a handful of counts. V is TRBV19 and J is TRBJ1-5, with D possibly TRBD1 on 5 matching bases. This CDR3 contains 14 residues. Germline CDR1 is LNHDA and CDR2 is SQIVND (reference sequence). Trimming stripped 4 bases from V and 2 bases from J, with 9 bases between. In nucleotides, the CDR3 is TGTGCCAGTAGTAGGATACAGGGCAATCAGCCCCAGCATTTT. This codes for CASSRIQGNQPQHF. Using reference TRBV19 and TRBJ1-5 for the parts outside the CDR3, the full variable domain is DGGITQSPKYLFRKEGQNVTLSCEQNLNHDAMYWYRQDPGQGLRLIYYSQIVNDFQKGDIAEGYSVSREKKESFPLTVTSAQKNPTAFYLCASSRIQGNQPQHFGDGTRLSIL.

The rearrangement uses TRBV19 and TRBJ1-6; D is undetermined. This CDR3 comprises 15 residues. CDR1 and CDR2 from the germline V gene are LNHDA and SQIVND (reference sequence). Trimming shortened V by 5 bases and J by 3 bases, and 11 bases separated the two germline ends. CDR3 protein: CASSRQVDYNSPLHF. Here the CDR3 DNA reads TGTGCCAGTAGTCGGCAGGTTGACTATAATTCACCCCTCCACTTT.

V is TRBV7-6 and J is TRBJ1-5; maybe TRBD1 (5 bases). The CDR3 length is 18 residues. Trimming took off 2 bases at V and 0 bases at J, with 17 bases between the two ends. Germline V lookup: CDR1 SGHVS, CDR2 FNYEAQ. CDR3 protein: CASSLFRGGRYSNQPQHF. The CDR3 DNA follows: TGTGCCAGCAGCTTATTTAGGGGCGGTCGCTATAGCAATCAGCCCCAGCATTTT.

J is TRBJ2-3 and V is TRBV29-1; D may be TRBD1 (6 bases). Germline V gene data show CDR1 as SQVTM and CDR2 as ANQGSEA. The CDR3 runs 15 residues. Trimming pared 1 base from V and 2 bases from J, leaving 13 bases between. DNA for the CDR3: TGCAGCGTTGAAGGACAGGTTCCGTTCACAGATACGCAGTATTTT. Residues: CSVEGQVPFTDTQYF.

V and J are TRBV4-1 and TRBJ2-2, with 12 bases aligning to TRBD2. In germline, CDR1 is MGHRA, CDR2 YSYEKL. V was pared by 3 bases and J by 9 bases, with 5 bases of the junction left unmatched. This CDR3 has 15 residues. CDR3 sequence (DNA): TGCGCCAGCAGCCAGGACCGGACTAGCGGGAGGGAGCTGTTTTTT. The encoded protein is CASSQDRTSGRELFF.

The chain uses TRBV7-2 and TRBJ1-1; maybe TRBD1 (6 bases). Germline V gene sequence: CDR1 SGHTA, CDR2 FQGNSA. Trimming shortened V by 2 bases and J by 4 bases, and 11 bases separated the two germline ends. The CDR3 spans 14 residues. The CDR3 reads CASSLSGQRTEAFF. CDR3 in DNA: TGTGCCAGCAGCTTATCGGGACAACGCACTGAAGCTTTCTTT.

This chain joins TRBV27 and TRBJ1-1, with a weak D call TRBD1 (5 bases). The ends were cut back, 5 bases at V and 5 bases at J, with 6 bases in the middle. Germline assignment: CDR1 MNHEY and CDR2 SMNVEV (reference sequence). CDR3 length: 11 amino acids. Written as DNA, the CDR3 is TGTGCCAGCAGTCGGGGGACTGAAGCTTTCTTT. The encoded protein is CASSRGTEAFF.

The rearrangement uses TRBV5-1 and TRBJ2-7; tentatively, D is TRBD1 (6 bases). The V gene lost 3 bases and the J gene lost 5 bases, with 24 bases spanning the gap. The germline gives CDR1 SGHRS, CDR2 YFSETQ. The CDR3 extends over 17 amino acids. CDR3 residues: CASSSQGAGDGLNEQYF. CDR3 nucleotides: TGCGCCAGCAGCTCCCAAGGGGCAGGGGATGGCCTCAACGAGCAGTACTTC.

This sequence joins TRBV6-4 and TRBJ2-1; TRBD2 aligns across 7 bases. V lost 0 bases to trimming and J lost 6 bases; unmatched junction nucleotides: 8. CDR1 MRHNA and CDR2 SNTAGT come from the germline V gene. This CDR3 has 16 residues. The CDR3 reads CASSDSGGRGSNEQFF. CDR3 nucleotides: TGTGCCAGCAGTGACTCAGGAGGGCGGGGGAGCAATGAGCAGTTCTTC.

This clone was recorded only once. The J gene is TRBJ1-5, the V gene TRBV11-2, with a possible D match to TRBD1 (6 bases). The CDR3 has 15 amino acids. The ends were cut back, 5 bases at V and 0 bases at J, with 11 bases in the middle. Germline V gene lookup returns CDR1 SGHAT and CDR2 FQNNGV. CDR3 amino acids: CASSRDIYSNQPQHF. In DNA form, the CDR3 reads TGTGCCAGCAGCCGGGACATCTATAGCAATCAGCCCCAGCATTTT.

This chain joins TRBV4-1 and TRBJ1-4, with D hard to call. V lost 0 bases and J 3 bases, leaving 8 bases between the germline ends. CDR1 MGHRA and CDR2 YSYEKL come from the germline V gene. This CDR3 comprises 15 residues. CDR3 DNA sequence: TGCGCCAGCAGCCAAGAAGGGAGGTCTAATGAAAAACTGTTTTTT. Translation gives CASSQEGRSNEKLFF.

The chain carries TRBV5-8 and TRBJ1-2, with 8 bases matching TRBD1. Per the germline V gene, CDR1 is SGHTS and CDR2 is YDEGEE. V trimming: 0 bases; J trimming: 4 bases; junction bases outside the gene matches: 2. This CDR3 is 14 amino acids long. CDR3 protein: CASSLEGQAYGYTF. The CDR3 DNA follows: TGTGCCAGCAGCTTGGAGGGACAGGCCTATGGCTACACCTTC.

V and J are TRBV19 and TRBJ2-7; TRBD1 matches 7 bases. Germline trimming cut 8 bases from V and 1 base from J; bases unmatched to any gene: 5. Germline V lookup: CDR1 LNHDA, CDR2 SQIVND (reference sequence). The CDR3 length is 13 residues. CDR3 in DNA: TGTGCCAGTGGGGACAGCTCGTCCTACGAGCAGTACTTC. Protein product: CASGDSSSYEQYF.

This clone was counted only a few times. The chain joins TRBV28 to TRBJ2-7; no reliable D call. Trimming took 3 bases from V and 2 from J, leaving 5 bases between them. The CDR3 is made up of 12 amino acids. Germline V CDR1 and CDR2: MDHEN, SYDVKM. This chain's CDR3 is CASSFGTYEQYF. CDR3 bases: TGTGCCAGCAGTTTCGGTACCTACGAGCAGTACTTC.

This clone has a single count. The chain couples TRBV2 to TRBJ2-3, with D maybe TRBD2 (5 bases). This CDR3 is 14 amino acids long. Germline V gene sequence: CDR1 SNHLY, CDR2 FYNNEI. V was cut by 5 bases and J by 2 bases, with 11 bases left in between. Here the CDR3 DNA reads TGTGCCAGCAGTTCGGACTTTTACACAGATACGCAGTATTTT. Translating it yields CASSSDFYTDTQYF.

The rearrangement joins TRBV5-1 to TRBJ2-5; 11 bases align to TRBD2. V dropped 3 bases and J dropped 4; count of bases not matched to a gene: 11. CDR3 length: 17 amino acids. CDR1 is SGHRS, CDR2 YFSETQ, per germline. The CDR3 is CASSWGPTSGTSETQYF. In nucleotides, the CDR3 is TGCGCCAGCAGCTGGGGCCCGACTAGCGGGACGTCAGAGACCCAGTACTTC.

The rearrangement links TRBV2 to TRBJ2-5, with a tentative D call TRBD1 (6 bases). TRBJ2-7 explains the end of the DNA better; the J call may be wrong. The CDR3 totals 13 residues. Germline V gene sequence: CDR1 SNHLY, CDR2 FYNNEI. In nucleotides, the CDR3 is TGTGCCAGTCAAGGGGGTGAGGGCTACGAGCAGTACTTC. Its protein product is CASQGGEGYEQYF.

The chain recombines TRBV6-1 with TRBJ1-2; 7 nucleotides line up with TRBD1. Germline CDR1 and CDR2: MNHNS and SASEGT. The ends lost 6 bases at V and 2 bases at J; junction bases unmatched: 3. The CDR3 spans 13 residues. The CDR3 DNA follows: TGTGCCAGCAGAGGCAGGGGGAACTATGGCTACACCTTC. It translates to CASRGRGNYGYTF.

The genes are TRBV6-5 and TRBJ2-2; TRBD2 might be the D (5 bases). The CDR3 extends over 13 amino acids. CDR1 is MNHEY and CDR2 is SVGAGI in the germline V gene. Trimming left V 5 bases short and J 6 bases short, with 10 bases between. The CDR3 loop is CASSEERAGELFF. CDR3 nucleotide sequence: TGTGCCAGCAGTGAGGAGAGGGCCGGGGAGCTGTTTTTT.

The chain combines TRBV7-9 with TRBJ1-1; 7 positions match TRBD1. V dropped 8 bases and J dropped 8; count of bases not matched to a gene: 17. CDR1 and CDR2 from the germline V gene are SEHNR and FQNEAQ (reference sequence). The CDR3 totals 15 residues. The CDR3: CASGEGDRLPGEAFF. The CDR3 region has the DNA TGTGCCAGCGGGGAAGGGGACAGACTACCTGGCGAAGCTTTCTTT.

The genes are TRBV7-9 and TRBJ1-1; no clear D. The germline V gene encodes CDR1 SEHNR and CDR2 FQNEAQ (reference sequence). The ends were cut back, 1 base at V and 4 bases at J, with 7 bases in the middle. The CDR3 runs 13 residues. The CDR3 bases are TGTGCCAGCAGCTTAGACACGGGCACTGAAGCTTTCTTT. It is translated as CASSLDTGTEAFF. Looking up the rest from reference TRBV7-9 and TRBJ1-1 gives the full variable domain: DTGVSQNPRHKITKRGQNVTFRCDPISEHNRLYWYRQTLGQGPEFLTYFQNEAQLEKSRLLSDRFSAERPKGSFSTLEIQRTEQGDSAMYLCASSLDTGTEAFFGQGTRLTVV.